Described below is a single T cell receptor beta chain sequence and its context. Its antigen is unknown. The CDR3 loop spans 14 amino acids. CDR1 is SGDLS, CDR2 YYNGEE, per germline. Trimming took 3 bases from V and 0 from J, leaving 6 bases between them. The sample originates from a study of shared clonotypes between healthy human individuals. General observations from the study: Incompleteness in sorted-subset sequencing, despite large depth, was shown by rarefaction.

Sequencing was performed with immunoSEQ multiplex PCR; in TCRdb, only in-frame clones are kept and a portion is missing. The table lists more than 2,000,000 clones, around nine tenths of them singletons. Input material: naive CD4+ T cells sorted from blood. Subset in this sample: CD45RA+ positively selected. The clonotype was recovered from a young man in good health. The chain is built from TRBV9 and TRBJ2-2; D is uncertain. Written as DNA, the CDR3 is TGTGCCAGCAGCGAGTCGCCGAACACCGGGGAGCTGTTTTTT. This sequence encodes CASSESPNTGELFF.